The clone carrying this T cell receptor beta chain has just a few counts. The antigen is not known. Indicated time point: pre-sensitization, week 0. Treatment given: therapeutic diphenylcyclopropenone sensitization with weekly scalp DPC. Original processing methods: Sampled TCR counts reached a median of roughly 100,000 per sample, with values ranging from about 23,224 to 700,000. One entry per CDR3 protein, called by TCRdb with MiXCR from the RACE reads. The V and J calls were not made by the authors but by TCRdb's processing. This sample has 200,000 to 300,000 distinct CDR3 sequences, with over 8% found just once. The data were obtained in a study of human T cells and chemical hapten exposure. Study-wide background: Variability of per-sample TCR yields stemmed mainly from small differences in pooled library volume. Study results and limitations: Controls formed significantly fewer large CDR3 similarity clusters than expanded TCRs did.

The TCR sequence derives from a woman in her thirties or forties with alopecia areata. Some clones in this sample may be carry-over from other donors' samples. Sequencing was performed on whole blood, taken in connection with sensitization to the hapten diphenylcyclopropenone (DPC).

CDR3 nucleotide sequence: TGTGCCAGCAGAGAGGTGAACTACGAGCAGTACTTC. Residues: CASREVNYEQYF. V gene TRBV28 combines with J gene TRBJ2-7; D gene uncertain. CDR3 length equals 12 residues. V dropped 6 bases and J dropped 3 bases, with 9 bases sitting between them. Germline lookup yields CDR1 MDHEN and CDR2 SYDVKM. Full variable domain (remainder filled in from reference TRBV28 and TRBJ2-7): DVKVTQSSRYLVKRTGEKVFLECVQDMDHENMFWYRQDPGLGLRLIYFSYDVKMKEKGDIPEGYSVSREKKERFSLILESASTNQTSMYLCASREVNYEQYFGPGTRLTVT.